One and the same sample provided the 11 T cell receptor beta chains below, sequenced in a study of blood T cell repertoires in COVID-19. TCRdb's copy holds only in-frame clones and misses some; the assay was immunoSEQ multiplex PCR. This repertoire shows hundreds of thousands of clones, about 85% found once; its top ten account for around 1.9%. The specimen was PBMCs or T cells enriched from blood (not recorded which). Receptor source: a woman aged 25-40 years who had been exposed to COVID-19.

This clone was recorded once. The chain is built from TRBV5-1 and TRBJ1-1; 9 nucleotides align to TRBD1. Germline CDR1 and CDR2: SGHRS and YFSETQ. The CDR3 contains 19 residues. Losses at the gene ends were 3 bases for V and 1 base for J; bases not matched to a gene: 16. CDR3 sequence (DNA): TGCGCCAGCAGCTGGCAAGTAGACACAGGGGGCACGAAGAACACTGAAGCTTTCTTT. Protein product: CASSWQVDTGGTKNTEAFF.

This clone was found a few times. V and J are TRBV19 and TRBJ1-1; the match to TRBD1 covers 10 bases. After removal of 5 bases from V and 5 bases from J, the junction contained 8 bases not matched to a gene. The CDR3 spans 15 residues. Germline CDR1 reads LNHDA; CDR2 reads SQIVND (reference sequence). This CDR3 is CASSPQTGGWTEAFF. The DNA for the CDR3 is TGTGCCAGTAGTCCCCAGACAGGGGGCTGGACTGAAGCTTTCTTT.

The chain has TRBV3-1 (or the pseudogene TRBV3-2) and TRBJ2-5, with D possibly matching TRBD1 (7 bases). Trimming left V 1 base short and J 10 bases short, with 13 bases between. CDR1 is LGHDT, CDR2 YNNKEL, per germline (reference sequence). CDR3 length: 13 amino acids. CDR3 protein: CASSQGQGGHQYF. The CDR3 DNA is TGTGCCAGCAGCCAAGGACAGGGAGGTCACCAGTACTTC.

The rearrangement links TRBV4-1 to TRBJ1-5, with TRBD1 matching 11 bases. The CDR3 is 16 residues long. V lost 3 bases to trimming and J lost 4 bases; unmatched junction nucleotides: 5. The V gene's germline CDR1 is MGHRA and CDR2 YSYEKL. The chain's CDR3 is CASSQDGQGANQPQHF. CDR3 sequence (DNA): TGCGCCAGCAGCCAGGACGGACAGGGGGCGAATCAGCCCCAGCATTTT.

The chain uses TRBV15 and TRBJ2-7; D gene ambiguous. V lost 0 bases and J 10 bases, leaving 13 bases between the germline ends. From germline, CDR1 is LNHNV and CDR2 YYDKDF (reference sequence). CDR3 length: 13 amino acids. In nucleotides, the CDR3 is TGTGCCACCAGCAGAGATTCTGCAACAGAACAGTACTTC. Protein sequence: CATSRDSATEQYF.

This chain joins TRBV6-5 and TRBJ2-2; D ambiguous. V was clipped by 6 bases and J by 6 bases, with 5 bases between them. Germline-derived CDR1 and CDR2 are MNHEY and SVGAGI. This CDR3 comprises 11 residues. The chain's CDR3 is CASRAAGELFF. The CDR3 region has the DNA TGTGCCAGCAGGGCGGCCGGGGAGCTGTTTTTT.

This chain uses TRBV10-3 with TRBJ1-2; 8 bases fit TRBD1. This CDR3 region has 15 residues. Germline CDR1 and CDR2: ENHRY and SYGVKD. The V segment lost 1 base and the J segment 6 bases; nucleotides outside the gene matches: 7. The CDR3 here is CAISEWPRQGNGYTF. In nucleotides, the CDR3 is TGTGCCATCAGTGAGTGGCCCAGACAGGGGAATGGCTACACCTTC.

The J gene is TRBJ2-1, the V gene TRBV9; TRBD1 is a possible D gene (6 bases). The germline V and J ends were trimmed by 8 bases and 4 bases, with 19 bases remaining between them. This CDR3 has 15 residues. Germline CDR1 SGDLS, CDR2 YYNGEE. Here the CDR3 DNA reads TGTGCCAGTTCAATGTCAGGGGCTTTTTACAATGAGCAGTTCTTC. Amino acid sequence: CASSMSGAFYNEQFF.

The rearrangement joins TRBV2 to TRBJ2-5; 7 nucleotides agree with TRBD1. CDR3 size: 14 residues. Germline assignment: CDR1 SNHLY and CDR2 FYNNEI. V was pared by 8 bases and J by 5 bases, with 11 bases of the junction left unmatched. The CDR3 sequence is CASRRDSSEETQYF. The CDR3 nucleotides are TGTGCCAGCCGCAGGGACAGCTCGGAGGAGACCCAGTACTTC.

The chain combines TRBV6-5 with TRBJ2-1, with D possibly matching TRBD2 (7 bases). This CDR3 is built from 15 residues. V was cut by 2 bases and J by 5 bases, with 13 bases left in between. Germline CDR1 and CDR2: MNHEY and SVGAGI. The CDR3 region has the DNA TGTGCCAGCAGTTACGGGGGGGGGCCAAACAATGAGCAGTTCTTC. Translating gives CASSYGGGPNNEQFF.

V usage is TRBV27 and J usage is TRBJ2-7; D is uncertain. V was shortened by 4 bases and J by 3 bases, with 7 bases between the two germline ends. CDR3 length: 12 residues. Germline CDR1 and CDR2: MNHEY and SMNVEV (reference sequence). In nucleotides, the CDR3 is TGTGCCAGCAGTTCCCCTTACTACGAGCAGTACTTC. Protein sequence: CASSSPYYEQYF.